This T cell receptor (beta chain) stems from a study of cytomegalovirus exposure and HLA in healthy donors (dated by TCRdb to the late 2010s). Concerning the study at large: According to an earlier analysis of a few hundred of the donors, about 190 million T cells yielded 117 million unique TCR beta sequences and less than 300 Gb of sequence data. All discovery cohort repertoires had been generated using a single sequencing platform. To predict cytomegalovirus infection status, the study brought together high-throughput TCR immunosequencing, statistical association of individual TCRs with disease status, and machine learning. Typing coverage varied by locus: about 620-630 donors for A, B, C, DRB1 and DQB1; approximately 500 for DQA1; around 570 for DPA1; approximately 490 for DPB1. Along with the 666-subject first cohort, a separate validation cohort of over a hundred different subjects was used. Of the 350 to 400 genotyped donors, around 81% fell in the genetic ancestry cluster associated with self-reported Caucasian donors. A later analysis re-examined previously published TCR beta repertoires from over 500 donors and added high-resolution HLA genotyping to investigate patterns of TCR occurrence. Class I and class II HLA loci were covered by the typing at four-digit resolution. An early release covering just under 650 HLA-typed donors comprised approximately 300 gigabases of sequencing data and some 79 million unique TCR sequences. The study aimed to test whether cataloging public T cell receptors could reveal signatures of past pathogen exposure. Across 300 to 400 genotyped donors of the cohort, an average of approximately 240,000 unique TCR beta nucleotide sequences per donor were sequenced, and roughly 20% of those sequences were non-productive. Because of strong linkage in the cohort, roughly five DR-DQ haplotypes were treated as single units for association and clustering. An earlier analysis of several hundred of the donors used high-throughput TCR beta sequencing to judge whether each TCR beta V gene segment behaved as functional or pseudogenic. Rather than using new phenotypic data, the later analysis identified candidate immune exposures from TCR beta sequences and from how often those sequences occurred across donors. Donor age, sex, ethnicity and CMV serostatus were compiled alongside the repertoire data. The study profiled the T cell repertoires of under 850 subjects by immunosequencing and related them to cytomegalovirus serostatus. In a later genetic analysis, genome-wide SNP genotypes for about 55% of the 666 donors were used, and that subset was treated as a discovery cohort. Overall study results and their limits: While some public TCRs were present in many individuals, most TCR sequences turned up only very rarely across donors. A later genetic analysis reported fewer N-insertions in productive TCRs among donors in an Asian-associated ancestry cluster than the 666-donor mean. A further reported finding was that TCR beta sequences accurately predicted the HLA-A and HLA-B alleles for most subjects in the first cohort. This cohort had only TCR beta chains sequenced, and the lack of alpha or paired-chain data limited which features could be detected. In a later analysis, the rate of TCR association differed among HLA loci, with DRB1 alleles having the most associated TCRs and HLA-C alleles having the fewest. Because HLA typing was missing for some donors at each locus, association tests included only the typed subset. In an earlier analysis of around 600 of the donors, most TCR beta V segments were observed in productive rearrangements about 87% or about 30% of the time, broadly matching IMGT annotations. Assigning TCR associations to individual alleles was difficult when HLA alleles, especially DR and DQ, strongly co-occurred. The sequencing pipeline was judged likely to have produced a cluster of highly shared sequence variants as a technical artifact. Immune exposure information for the cohort was limited to CMV serostatus. The authors suggested that the approach could potentially be extended to other disease states and immunological phenotypes. The classifier was reported to diagnose cytomegalovirus status with high specificity and sensitivity in both the original and validation cohorts. An association between a missense DCLRE1C variant and V-gene and J-gene trimming of TCR beta chains was found in a later genetic analysis and replicated in an independent cohort. Compared with equally common non-associated chains, HLA-associated TCR beta chains in a later analysis were more clonally expanded and had lower generation probabilities. Because the 87-base-pair reads could not distinguish some IMGT-functional V segments, including TRBV6-2 and TRBV6-3, those segments were excluded. Most CMV-associated TCR beta chains appeared to be HLA-restricted in a later analysis, and the HLA associations seemed to be driven largely by CMV exposure. Several of the top co-occurrence clusters appeared to be linked to parvovirus B19, influenza, CMV and Epstein-Barr virus, according to a later analysis. At a false discovery rate of 0.05, a later analysis linked approximately 18,000 TCR beta sequences to specific HLA alleles. Correlated functional status among segregating V segments might be attributable to linkage disequilibrium, but an unknown experimental factor could not be ruled out. In vitro tests confirmed that a few of the cytomegalovirus-associated TCR beta chains recognize cytomegalovirus antigens. Presence/absence analyses assumed roughly uniform sequencing depth across donors, an assumption that may not hold. A total of fewer than 200 TCR beta chains were listed by the study as associated with cytomegalovirus. The earlier analysis of around 600 of the donors excluded some 15 rarely observed V segments, including chromosome 9 orphons, because counts were too low.

A word on this clone: Its cognate antigen has yet to be identified. Per-base quality was not reported, and no clone a single base away is much larger than it.

V loses 9 bases at its end and J loses 1 base; junction bases beyond the gene matches: 19. Via the germline V gene, CDR1 is SGDLS and CDR2 YYNGEE. The CDR3 runs 18 residues from the cysteine to the phenylalanine. Only the CDR3 DNA stays, 54 bases, in frame from base 1. The cohort consisted of 666 healthy bone marrow donors. All cohort members were sampled while nominally healthy, although unrecorded immune exposures were likely present. The donor tested CMV seropositive, placing the donor among the 310 or so seropositive members of the cohort. Each donor provided a peripheral blood sample, and peripheral blood mononuclear cells were used for TCR beta sequencing. The Qiagen DNeasy Blood Extraction Kit was used to extract genomic DNA from the blood cell samples. The library relied on the immunoSEQ multiplex PCR assay. For the multiplex PCR, a mixture combining 60 forward primers for TCR Vbeta segments and 13 reverse primers for TCR Jbeta segments was used. Amplification of the CDR3 region of rearranged TCR beta genes was performed with a multiplex PCR assay on genomic DNA. On the Illumina HiSeq System, the amplified TCR beta libraries were sequenced as 87-base-pair reads. The authors processed their data as follows. A later analysis counted approximately 84 million unique TCR beta chains across the 600 to 850 repertoires, and around 12 million of these chains were shared by at least two donors. Raw reads were error-corrected and collapsed into unique sequences with a nearest-neighbor algorithm that merged closely related sequences to remove PCR and sequencing errors. V, D and J gene segments were assigned by aligning CDR3 sequences to IMGT reference sequences. Each retained sequence needed at least a six-nucleotide match to both a V gene segment and a J gene segment. A rearrangement counted as productive if the CDR3 had no stop codons and remained in frame with V and J, and every other rearrangement counted as non-productive. CDR3 was defined by IMGT convention, running from the second conserved V-encoded cysteine to the conserved J-encoded phenylalanine. The earlier analysis of 550 to 650 of the donors excluded any sequence lacking an unambiguous match to a single V gene segment. An earlier analysis of a few hundred of the donors called V segments functional above 56.7% productive rearrangements and segregating when the between-donor standard deviation exceeded 5%. A statistical classification framework was built for diagnosing cytomegalovirus status from the catalog of TCR beta chain sequences. V and J gene assignment, in a later analysis, came from comparing TCR nucleotide sequences with IMGT/GENE-DB human TR gene sequences. In a later analysis, CDR3 sequences and most-parsimonious VDJ recombination scenarios were assigned using the TCRdist pipeline. In a later analysis, each TCR beta chain was defined by its CDR3 amino acid sequence together with its V-gene family, and reads without a unique V-gene family were excluded. As a way to deal with suspected cross-contamination and a sequencing artifact, a later analysis dropped roughly 600 nucleotide sequences that were highly shared and had low generation probability. For each public chain, a later analysis derived a clonal expansion index from normalized ranks of inferred template counts within each repertoire. Generation probabilities in a later analysis came from a VDJ recombination model fitted to out-of-frame rearrangements, and those results were checked against IGoR. A later analysis scored TCR-TCR, TCR-HLA and TCR-CMV co-occurrence with hypergeometric tests, applying a repertoire-size bias correction to TCR pairs. In a later analysis, false discovery rates were estimated by permuting HLA or CMV assignments 20 times. In a later analysis, co-occurring TCRs were grouped using DBSCAN, with TCRdist sequence similarity added in when clustering inside HLA-allele-positive subsets. Repertoires with fewer than 30,000 or more than 120,000 public chains were left out of co-occurrence clustering, as were about five repertoires with anomalous nucleotide sharing. The table comes from immuneACCESS by way of TCRdb, which keeps in-frame sequences with V and J called. Part of the clones is missing from these tables; in studies checked, under half for an unresolved V gene and the rest for unknown reasons. V and J calls and clone size are given by that table; D and trimming were obtained from the DNA. The sample table shows around 78,000 clones, and roughly 63% are seen once. The leading ten clones occupy approximately 5.4% of the sample.

What was sequenced was PBMCs. The chain is made from TRBV9 and TRBJ2-7; 10 nucleotides in the junction match TRBD2. This clonotype originated in a man in his thirties or forties in good health and CMV-seropositive. The nucleotide sequence reads TGTGCCACGTCGCGGGGGAGGATCCGGACTAGCGGTTCCTACGAGCAGTACTTC. It is translated as CATSRGRIRTSGSYEQYF. Reference TRBV9 and TRBJ2-7 genes cover what lies past the CDR3, so the full variable domain is DSGVTQTPKHLITATGQRVTLRCSPRSGDLSVYWYQQSLDQGLQFLIQYYNGEERAKGNILERFSAQQFPDLHSELNLSSLELGDSALYFCATSRGRIRTSGSYEQYFGPGTRLTVT.